Listed here are 10 T cell receptor beta chains from one sample, sequenced in a study of shared clonotypes between healthy human individuals. TCRdb's copy holds only in-frame clones and misses some; the assay was immunoSEQ multiplex PCR. The sample records more than 2 million clones, nearly 97% being singletons. Sequenced material: naive CD4+ T cells sorted from blood. Sample subset: CD45RA+ positively selected. The receptors originated from a man aged 18 to 35 in good health.

This sequence joins TRBV27 and TRBJ2-3; TRBD1 agrees at 7 bases. V gave up 1 base and J gave up 2 bases; unmatched junction bases: 3. The germline V gene has CDR1 MNHEY and CDR2 SMNVEV (reference sequence). The CDR3 length is 15 residues. The CDR3 here is CASSLWDSPTDTQYF. The CDR3, as DNA: TGTGCCAGCAGTTTATGGGACAGCCCCACAGATACGCAGTATTTT.

V usage is TRBV6-6 and J usage is TRBJ2-7; TRBD2 matches at 11 bases. This CDR3 has 14 residues. V trimming: 7 bases; J trimming: 2 bases; junction bases outside the gene matches: 4. Germline CDR1 MNHNY, CDR2 SVGAGI (reference sequence). The CDR3 reads CASNVAGGPYEQYF. DNA for the CDR3: TGTGCCAGCAACGTAGCGGGAGGGCCCTACGAGCAGTACTTC.

The chain carries TRBV5-1 and TRBJ2-4, with D hard to call. V was clipped by 5 bases and J by 2 bases, with 8 bases between them. Germline CDR1 reads SGHRS; CDR2 reads YFSETQ. This CDR3 spans 13 amino acids. This chain's CDR3 is CASSLATKNIQYF. The CDR3 DNA follows: TGCGCCAGCAGTCTCGCAACCAAAAACATTCAGTACTTC. Combining the CDR3 with reference TRBV5-1 and TRBJ2-4 gives the whole variable domain KAGVTQTPRYLIKTRGQQVTLSCSPISGHRSVSWYQQTPGQGLQFLFEYFSETQRNKGNFPGRFSGRQFSNSRSEMNVSTLELGDSALYLCASSLATKNIQYFGAGTRLSVL.

This clone was recorded once. The chain uses TRBV18 and TRBJ2-5; D perhaps matches TRBD1 (6 bases). Germline lookup yields CDR1 KGHSH and CDR2 LQKENI. Trimming shortened V by 2 bases and J by 5 bases, and 18 bases separated the two germline ends. The CDR3 loop spans 16 amino acids. DNA for the CDR3: TGTGCCAGCTCACCAGGGGCCGAGGCAGGGGCCGAGACCCAGTACTTC. It yields the protein CASSPGAEAGAETQYF. Based on the CDR3 plus reference TRBV18 and TRBJ2-5, the full variable domain is NAGVMQNPRHLVRRRGQEARLRCSPMKGHSHVYWYRQLPEEGLKFMVYLQKENIIDESGMPKERFSAEFPKEGPSILRIQQVVRGDSAAYFCASSPGAEAGAETQYFGPGTRLLVL.

This sequence joins TRBV6-1 and TRBJ1-5; maybe TRBD1 (5 bases). The ends were cut back, 2 bases at V and 0 bases at J, with 11 bases in the middle. The V gene's germline CDR1 is MNHNS and CDR2 SASEGT. The CDR3 covers 16 residues. CDR3 in DNA: TGTGCCAGCAGTGAATATCGACAGTATAGCAATCAGCCCCAGCATTTT. Residues: CASSEYRQYSNQPQHF.

The J gene is TRBJ2-3, the V gene TRBV7-8; D gene ambiguous. The germline V gene has CDR1 SGHVS and CDR2 FQNEAQ. The V end lost 3 bases, the J end lost 6 bases, and 7 bases lay between the germline ends. This CDR3 contains 12 residues. The CDR3 reads CASSFKGDTQYF. CDR3 DNA: TGTGCCAGCAGCTTTAAGGGTGATACGCAGTATTTT.

CDR3 bases: TGTGCCAGCAGTGAGTTGGAGGCCGGGGAGCTGTTTTTT. This codes for CASSELEAGELFF. The rearrangement links TRBV2 to TRBJ2-2; possibly TRBD2 for D (5 bases). Germline CDR1 reads SNHLY; CDR2 reads FYNNEI. Between the trimmed V and J ends, which lost 3 bases and 6 bases, there was a span of 8 bases. The length of the CDR3 is 13 residues.

The CDR3 DNA sequence: TGTGCCAGCAGTCGAGGACAGCCATCTGAAGCTTTCTTT. Protein product: CASSRGQPSEAFF. The rearrangement links TRBV6-5 to TRBJ1-1, with D perhaps TRBD1 (6 bases). Trimming pared 5 bases from V and 6 bases from J, leaving 13 bases between. Germline-derived CDR1 and CDR2 are MNHEY and SVGAGI. There are 13 residues in the CDR3.

The V gene is TRBV6-5, the J gene TRBJ2-2; D is uncertain. This CDR3 is built from 13 residues. V was trimmed by 4 bases and J by 1 base, leaving 4 bases between them. Germline V CDR1 and CDR2: MNHEY, SVGAGI. The CDR3 is CASSSLNTGELFF. The CDR3 bases are TGTGCCAGCAGTTCCCTGAACACCGGGGAGCTGTTTTTT.

Concerning this clone: The sample has other DNA sequences that encode this CDR3 too. The V gene is TRBV5-4, the J gene TRBJ1-1; no clear D gene. V was clipped by 4 bases and J by 0 bases, with 10 bases between them. CDR1 and CDR2 (germline): SGHNT, YYREEE (reference sequence). The CDR3 sequence is 14 residues long. CDR3 in amino acids: CASSLAGMNTEAFF. The CDR3 DNA is TGTGCCAGCAGCCTTGCTGGCATGAACACTGAAGCTTTCTTT.